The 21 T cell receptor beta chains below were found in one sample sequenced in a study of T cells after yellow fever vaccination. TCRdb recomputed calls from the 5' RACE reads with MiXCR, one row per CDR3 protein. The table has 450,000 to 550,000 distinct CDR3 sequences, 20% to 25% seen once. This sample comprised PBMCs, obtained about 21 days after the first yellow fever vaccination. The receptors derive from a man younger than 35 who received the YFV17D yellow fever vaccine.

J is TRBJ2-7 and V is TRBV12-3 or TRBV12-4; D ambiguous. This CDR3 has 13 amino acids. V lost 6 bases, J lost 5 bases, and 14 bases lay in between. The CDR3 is CASSPGSFHEQYV. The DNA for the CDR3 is TGTGCCAGCAGCCCCGGGTCCTTCCACGAGCAGTACGTC.

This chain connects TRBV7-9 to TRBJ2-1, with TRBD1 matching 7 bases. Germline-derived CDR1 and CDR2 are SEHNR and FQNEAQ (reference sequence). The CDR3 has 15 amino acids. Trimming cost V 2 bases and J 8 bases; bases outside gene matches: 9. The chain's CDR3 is CASSLRDSIPDEQFF. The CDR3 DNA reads TGTGCCAGCAGCTTACGGGACAGTATTCCGGATGAGCAGTTCTTC.

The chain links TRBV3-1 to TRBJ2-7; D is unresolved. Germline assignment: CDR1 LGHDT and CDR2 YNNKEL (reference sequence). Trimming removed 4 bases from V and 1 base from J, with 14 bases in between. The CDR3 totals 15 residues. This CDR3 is CASSPVIQRSYEQYF. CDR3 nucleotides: TGTGCCAGCAGCCCTGTGATACAGAGATCCTACGAGCAGTACTTC.

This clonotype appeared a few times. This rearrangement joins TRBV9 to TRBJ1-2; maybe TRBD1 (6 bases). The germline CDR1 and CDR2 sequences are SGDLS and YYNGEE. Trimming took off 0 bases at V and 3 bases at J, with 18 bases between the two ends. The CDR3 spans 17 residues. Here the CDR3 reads CASSVASPAGADYGYTF. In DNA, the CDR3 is TGTGCCAGCAGCGTAGCTTCCCCAGCGGGGGCCGACTATGGCTACACCTTC. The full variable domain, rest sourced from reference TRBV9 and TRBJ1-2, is DSGVTQTPKHLITATGQRVTLRCSPRSGDLSVYWYQQSLDQGLQFLIQYYNGEERAKGNILERFSAQQFPDLHSELNLSSLELGDSALYFCASSVASPAGADYGYTFGSGTRLTVV.

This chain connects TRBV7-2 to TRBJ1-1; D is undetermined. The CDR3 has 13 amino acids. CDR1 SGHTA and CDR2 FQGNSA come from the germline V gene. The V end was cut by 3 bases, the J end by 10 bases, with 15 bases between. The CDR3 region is CASSFPGVLRAFF. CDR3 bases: TGTGCCAGCAGCTTCCCCGGCGTCCTGAGAGCTTTCTTT.

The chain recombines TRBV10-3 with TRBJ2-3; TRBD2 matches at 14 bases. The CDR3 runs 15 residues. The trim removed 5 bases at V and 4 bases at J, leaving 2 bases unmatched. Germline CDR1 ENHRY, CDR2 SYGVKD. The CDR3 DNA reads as TGTGCCATCAGTAAGACTAGCGGGGGGGCAGATACGCAGTATTTT. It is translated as CAISKTSGGADTQYF.

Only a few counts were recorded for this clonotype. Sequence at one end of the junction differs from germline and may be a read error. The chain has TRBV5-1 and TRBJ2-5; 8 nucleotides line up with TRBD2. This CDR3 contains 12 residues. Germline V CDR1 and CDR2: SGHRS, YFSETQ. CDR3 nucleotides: TGCGCCAGCAGCTTGGATGGTCGGGGGGGGAACTTC. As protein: CASSLDGRGGNF. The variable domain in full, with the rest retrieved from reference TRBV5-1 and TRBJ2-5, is KAGVTQTPRYLIKTRGQQVTLSCSPISGHRSVSWYQQTPGQGLQFLFEYFSETQRNKGNFPGRFSGRQFSNSRSEMNVSTLELGDSALYLCASSLDGRGGNFGPGTRLLVL.

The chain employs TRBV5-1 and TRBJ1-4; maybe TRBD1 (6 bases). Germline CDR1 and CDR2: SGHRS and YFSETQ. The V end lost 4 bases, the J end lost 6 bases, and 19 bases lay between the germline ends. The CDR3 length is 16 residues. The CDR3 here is CASSLYFRGDYEKLFF. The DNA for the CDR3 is TGCGCCAGCAGCCTTTATTTCAGGGGTGACTATGAAAAACTGTTTTTT.

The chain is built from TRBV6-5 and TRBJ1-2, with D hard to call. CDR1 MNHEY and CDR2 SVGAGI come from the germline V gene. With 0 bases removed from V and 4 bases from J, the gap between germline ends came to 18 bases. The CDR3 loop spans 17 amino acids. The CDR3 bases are TGTGCCAGCAGTTACTCGGAAACGAACCCTGCGGGCTATGGCTACACCTTC. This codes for CASSYSETNPAGYGYTF.

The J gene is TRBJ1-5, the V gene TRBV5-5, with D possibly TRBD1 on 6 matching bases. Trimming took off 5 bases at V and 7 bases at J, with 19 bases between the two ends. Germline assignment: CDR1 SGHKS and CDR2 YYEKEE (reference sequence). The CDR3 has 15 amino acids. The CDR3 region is CASSIQGERRQPQHF. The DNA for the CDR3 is TGTGCCAGCAGTATACAGGGAGAACGGCGGCAGCCCCAGCATTTT. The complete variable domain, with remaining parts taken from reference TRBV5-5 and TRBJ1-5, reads DAGVTQSPTHLIKTRGQQVTLRCSPISGHKSVSWYQQVLGQGPQFIFQYYEKEERGRGNFPDRFSARQFPNYSSELNVNALLLGDSALYLCASSIQGERRQPQHFGDGTRLSIL.

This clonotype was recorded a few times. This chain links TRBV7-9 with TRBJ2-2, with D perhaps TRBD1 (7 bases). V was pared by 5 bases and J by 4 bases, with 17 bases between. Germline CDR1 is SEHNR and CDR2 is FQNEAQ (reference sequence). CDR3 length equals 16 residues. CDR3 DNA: TGTGCCAGCAGCCAAGCGGAGGGGGCGATCACCGGGGAGCTGTTTTTT. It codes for CASSQAEGAITGELFF.

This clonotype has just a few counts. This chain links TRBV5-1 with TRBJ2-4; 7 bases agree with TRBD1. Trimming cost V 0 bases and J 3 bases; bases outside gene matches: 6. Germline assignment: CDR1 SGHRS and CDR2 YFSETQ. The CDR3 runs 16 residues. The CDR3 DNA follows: TGCGCCAGCAGCTTGGGGACAGGCTTCGGCAAAAACATTCAGTACTTC. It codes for CASSLGTGFGKNIQYF.

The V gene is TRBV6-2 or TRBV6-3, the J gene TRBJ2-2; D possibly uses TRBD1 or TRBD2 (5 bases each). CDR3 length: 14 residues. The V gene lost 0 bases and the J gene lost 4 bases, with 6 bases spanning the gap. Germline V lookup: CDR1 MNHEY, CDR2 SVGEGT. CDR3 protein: CASSYSGTTGELFF. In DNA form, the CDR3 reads TGTGCCAGCAGTTACTCCGGGACCACCGGGGAGCTGTTTTTT.

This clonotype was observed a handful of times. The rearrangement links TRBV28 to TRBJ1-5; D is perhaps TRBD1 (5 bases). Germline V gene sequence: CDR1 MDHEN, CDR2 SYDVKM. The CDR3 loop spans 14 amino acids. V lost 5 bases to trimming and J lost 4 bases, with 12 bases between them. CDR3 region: CASSGGHPNQPQHF. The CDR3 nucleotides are TGTGCCAGCAGTGGAGGACACCCAAATCAGCCCCAGCATTTT.

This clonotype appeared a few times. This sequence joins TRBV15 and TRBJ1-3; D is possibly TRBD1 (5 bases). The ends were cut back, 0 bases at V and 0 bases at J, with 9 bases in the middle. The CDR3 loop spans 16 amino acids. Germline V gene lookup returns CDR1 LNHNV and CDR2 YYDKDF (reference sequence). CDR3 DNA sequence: TGTGCCACCAGCAGAGATCAGACAGACTCTGGAAACACCATATATTTT. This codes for CATSRDQTDSGNTIYF.

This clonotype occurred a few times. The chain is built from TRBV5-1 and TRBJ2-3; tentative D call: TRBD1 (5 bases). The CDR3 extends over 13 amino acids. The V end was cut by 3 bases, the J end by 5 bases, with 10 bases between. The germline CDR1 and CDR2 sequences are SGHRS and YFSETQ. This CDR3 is CASSSYQGDTQYF. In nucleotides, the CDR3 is TGCGCCAGCAGCTCCTACCAGGGAGATACGCAGTATTTT.

The DNA of the CDR3 is TGCGCCAGCAGCCAAGACCCCGGGACTAGTTCCAGGGAGCAGTTCTTC. Its translation is CASSQDPGTSSREQFF. The chain recombines TRBV4-3 with TRBJ2-1, with TRBD2 matching over 8 bases. Germline V gene sequence: CDR1 LGHNA, CDR2 YSLEER. This CDR3 has 16 residues. J lost 10 bases, V lost 0 bases, and 11 bases had no gene match.

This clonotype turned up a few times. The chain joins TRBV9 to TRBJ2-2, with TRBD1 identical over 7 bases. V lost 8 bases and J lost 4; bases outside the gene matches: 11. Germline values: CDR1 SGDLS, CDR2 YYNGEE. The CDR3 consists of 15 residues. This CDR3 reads CASSTPTGTTGELFF. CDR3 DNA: TGTGCCAGTAGCACACCGACAGGGACCACCGGGGAGCTGTTTTTT.

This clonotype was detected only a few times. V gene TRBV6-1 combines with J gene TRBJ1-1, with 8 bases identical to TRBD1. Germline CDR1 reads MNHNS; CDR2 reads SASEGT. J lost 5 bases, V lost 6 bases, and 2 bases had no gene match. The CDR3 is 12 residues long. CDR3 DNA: TGTGCCAGCAGGACAGGGGAAACTGAAGCTTTCTTT. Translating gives CASRTGETEAFF.

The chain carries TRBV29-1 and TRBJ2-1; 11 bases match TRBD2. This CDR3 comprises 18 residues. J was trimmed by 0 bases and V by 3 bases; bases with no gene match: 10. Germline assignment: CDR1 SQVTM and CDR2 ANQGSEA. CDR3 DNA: TGCAGCGTTGAGGGTAGCGGGGGGGCCAGAGGCTCCTACAATGAGCAGTTCTTC. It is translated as CSVEGSGGARGSYNEQFF.

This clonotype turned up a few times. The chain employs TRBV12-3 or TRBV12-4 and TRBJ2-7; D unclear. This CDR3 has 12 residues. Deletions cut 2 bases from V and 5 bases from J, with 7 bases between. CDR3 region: CASSLFGDEQYF. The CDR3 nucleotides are TGTGCCAGCAGTTTATTTGGCGACGAGCAGTACTTC.